A single TCR beta chain is shown here with its context. This specimen belongs to a study of blood T cell repertoires in COVID-19. About the study: Researchers got acute and convalescent COVID-19 samples from the United States, Italy and Spain. From T cells, B-cell-depleted T cells, or PBMCs came the material, which was cDNA or gDNA.

Original analysis: Reference gene primer amplification in the assay estimated nucleated cell counts. Here immunoSEQ multiplex PCR was the method, and the copy in TCRdb shows in-frame clones only, minus some. Clonal size and the V and J genes are those of that table, whereas D and trimming came from the DNA. This sample has some 200,000 clones, with 84% found just once. Germline V gives CDR1 SGDLS, CDR2 YYNGEE. This CDR3 has 14 residues. Trimming shortened V by 4 bases and J by 4 bases, and 11 bases separated the two germline ends. This sequence originates from a woman aged 45-60 years with active or convalescent COVID-19. Material: peripheral blood. This chain links TRBV9 with TRBJ2-2; D is possibly TRBD1 (5 bases). DNA for the CDR3: TGTGCCAGCAGCTCAGGGTTCTTCACCGGGGAGCTGTTTTTT. Its translation is CASSSGFFTGELFF.